Below are 25 T cell receptor beta chains sequenced from a single sample in a study of T cells in Graves' hyperthyroidism and ophthalmopathy. The investigators amplified TCR beta CDR3 regions from RNA transcripts. Researchers ran a first-round RT-PCR on the TCR CDR3 using the HTBI primer set. MiXCR was run by TCRdb on the multiplex PCR reads, yielding one entry per CDR3 protein. The sample has 640,000 or so distinct CDR3 sequences; 12% to 15% are singletons. Sequenced material: blood. The source is a woman between 18 and 29 years old with Graves' ophthalmopathy.

This clonotype was seen many times. This chain connects TRBV28 to TRBJ2-7; the D gene could be TRBD1 or TRBD2 (5 bases each). CDR1 is MDHEN, CDR2 SYDVKM, per germline. CDR3 length equals 13 residues. Trimming stripped 6 bases from V and 4 bases from J, with 13 bases between. CDR3 region: CASSDSPGYEQYF. CDR3 nucleotide sequence: TGTGCCAGCAGCGACAGTCCGGGGTACGAGCAGTACTTC.

Ten or more counts support this clonotype. The rearrangement uses TRBV7-3 and TRBJ2-3; 7 bases match TRBD2. Germline V gene lookup returns CDR1 SGHTA and CDR2 FQGTGA. Unmatched junction bases numbered 9, after V lost 2 bases and J lost 1 base. The CDR3 has 17 residues. The CDR3 DNA follows: TGTGCCAGCAGCTTAGAGGCGTCGGGGGGTGGCACAGATACGCAGTATTTT. Protein product: CASSLEASGGGTDTQYF.

V is TRBV16 and J is TRBJ1-4; D is perhaps TRBD1 (5 bases). The CDR3 extends over 14 amino acids. V was trimmed by 4 bases and J by 7 bases, leaving 13 bases between them. Germline-derived CDR1 and CDR2 are KGHSY and FQNENV. CDR3 sequence: CASSPRQRVEKLFF. The CDR3 coding sequence is TGTGCCAGCAGCCCGAGACAGCGAGTTGAAAAACTGTTTTTT.

In this sample, this clonotype turned up a few times. The J gene is TRBJ1-4, the V gene TRBV19; 10 bases agree with TRBD1. Germline CDR1 reads LNHDA; CDR2 reads SQIVND (reference sequence). The CDR3 loop spans 15 amino acids. Trimming cost V 7 bases and J 8 bases; bases outside gene matches: 10. The CDR3 DNA follows: TGTGCCAGTATCAGCCCGGGACAGGGGTACGAAAAACTGTTTTTT. Translating gives CASISPGQGYEKLFF.

The genes are TRBV19 and TRBJ1-1, with D perhaps TRBD1 (5 bases). Looked up from germline, CDR1 is LNHDA and CDR2 is SQIVND (reference sequence). Between the trimmed V and J ends, which lost 7 bases and 5 bases, there was a span of 17 bases. This CDR3 comprises 14 residues. CDR3 sequence: CASTMGGPITEAFF. CDR3 bases: TGTGCCAGTACCATGGGGGGTCCCATTACTGAAGCTTTCTTT.

This clonotype has ten or more counts. The chain recombines TRBV28 with TRBJ2-1, with 8 bases matching TRBD1. The CDR3 totals 13 residues. The J segment lost 9 bases and the V segment lost 6 bases, leaving 7 bases of the junction unmatched. Germline CDR1 reads MDHEN; CDR2 reads SYDVKM. DNA for the CDR3: TGTGCCAGCAGCAGGACAGGGTTGGGTGAGCAGTTCTTC. The encoded protein is CASSRTGLGEQFF.

This clonotype showed up just a few times. The J gene is TRBJ2-1, the V gene TRBV9; tentative D call: TRBD2 (5 bases). Germline lookup yields CDR1 SGDLS and CDR2 YYNGEE. The CDR3 consists of 16 residues. V lost 0 bases to trimming and J lost 0 bases, with 10 bases between them. In DNA, the CDR3 is TGTGCCAGCAGCGTAGGGAGGAGTACCTCCTACAATGAGCAGTTCTTC. Translated: CASSVGRSTSYNEQFF.

With regard to this clonotype: This may arise from a read error, as a much more abundant clone is one base away. The rearrangement joins TRBV2 to TRBJ2-5; D is ambiguous. TRBJ2-1 explains the end of the DNA better; the J call may be wrong. Germline loops: CDR1 SNHLY, CDR2 FYNNEI. The CDR3 has 13 residues. The CDR3 nucleotides read TGTGCCAGCAAGGTCTTGGCTCAAGAGACCCAGTTCTTC. Amino acids: CASKVLAQETQFF.

CDR3 protein: CASSQDLGGGNTIYF. In DNA form, the CDR3 reads TGCGCCAGCAGCCAAGATCTAGGGGGCGGAAACACCATATATTTT. The chain recombines TRBV4-3 with TRBJ1-3, with TRBD1 identical over 7 bases. The CDR3 spans 15 residues. V was pared by 0 bases and J by 4 bases, with 3 bases of the junction left unmatched. The germline V gene has CDR1 LGHNA and CDR2 YSLEER.

This clonotype was detected a few times. The gene calls are TRBV18 and TRBJ2-2; TRBD1 is a possible D gene (6 bases). Trimming removed 3 bases at V and 1 base at J, with 12 bases between. This CDR3 contains 16 residues. Germline V gene sequence: CDR1 KGHSH, CDR2 LQKENI. The CDR3 sequence: CASSPVAGENTGELFF. Here the CDR3 DNA reads TGTGCCAGCTCACCTGTGGCAGGGGAGAACACCGGGGAGCTGTTTTTT.

The chain couples TRBV3-1 to TRBJ1-3, with 7 bases matching TRBD1. The CDR3 contains 17 residues. V lost 2 bases, J lost 2 bases, and 9 bases stayed unmatched. CDR1 and CDR2 (germline): LGHDT, YNNKEL (reference sequence). The CDR3 reads CASSQIAVGTAGNTIYF. The CDR3, as DNA: TGTGCCAGCAGCCAAATCGCGGTCGGGACAGCTGGAAACACCATATATTTT.

The DNA of the CDR3 is TGTGCCAGCAGTGAAGGGGGCAGTCATGAGTACTTC. Translated: CASSEGGSHEYF. The chain is built from TRBV6-1 and TRBJ2-4; a weak D match, TRBD1 (5 bases). The CDR3 is 12 amino acids. V was trimmed by 1 base and J by 14 bases, leaving 12 bases between them. The germline CDR1 and CDR2 sequences are MNHNS and SASEGT.

Turning to this clonotype: One end of the junction is discordant with germline, which a read error may explain. The chain uses TRBV7-7 and TRBJ2-5; perhaps TRBD2 as D (6 bases). The CDR3 spans 15 residues. Germline CDR1 reads SSHAT; CDR2 reads FNYEAQ (reference sequence). Here the CDR3 reads CASSSLEGGAETQYF. The CDR3 region has the DNA TGTGCTAGCAGCTCCTTAGAGGGAGGCGCAGAGACCCAGTACTTC.

This clonotype was seen repeatedly, ten times or more. V usage is TRBV20-1 and J usage is TRBJ2-7; a weak D match, TRBD2 (5 bases). The germline CDR1 and CDR2 sequences are DFQATT and SNEGSKA (reference sequence). The CDR3 is made up of 12 amino acids. The CDR3 DNA reads TGCGGGAAGGCGAGGAGCGGCCGCCAACAGTACTTC. This encodes CGKARSGRQQYF.

The chain uses TRBV9 and TRBJ1-2; perhaps TRBD1 as D (5 bases). The CDR3 has 13 residues. Germline values: CDR1 SGDLS, CDR2 YYNGEE. Trimming took off 4 bases at V and 3 bases at J, with 10 bases between the two ends. For the CDR3, the DNA is TGTGCCAGCAGCCCCAGGGCTGACTATGGCTACACCTTC. This sequence encodes CASSPRADYGYTF.

This clonotype was found many times. This chain joins TRBV12-3 or TRBV12-4 and TRBJ2-5; D might be TRBD1 or TRBD2, each matching 6 bases. The CDR3 runs to 16 residues. V was shortened by 3 bases and J by 1 base, with 15 bases between the two germline ends. The CDR3 region is CASSFQGEGGQETQYF. CDR3 DNA sequence: TGTGCCAGCAGTTTTCAGGGTGAGGGGGGCCAAGAGACCCAGTACTTC.

There are a few counts of this clonotype. The genes are TRBV7-3 and TRBJ1-3, with a tentative D call TRBD1 (5 bases). Between the trimmed V and J ends, which lost 4 bases and 2 bases, there was a span of 15 bases. This CDR3 is 16 amino acids long. Germline loops: CDR1 SGHTA, CDR2 FQGTGA. CDR3 nucleotides: TGTGCCAGCAGCTCCGGACACCCCGCGGCTGGAAACACCATATATTTT. Translated, it gives CASSSGHPAAGNTIYF.

This clonotype appeared many times. This chain links TRBV27 with TRBJ1-5; perhaps TRBD1 as D (6 bases). CDR3 length: 18 amino acids. From germline, CDR1 is MNHEY and CDR2 SMNVEV (reference sequence). The ends were cut back, 4 bases at V and 2 bases at J, with 21 bases in the middle. The CDR3 DNA reads as TGTGCCAGCAGTTCGCTGAACGTCAGGGGTTGGGGCAATCAGCCCCAGCATTTT. Its translation is CASSSLNVRGWGNQPQHF.

This clonotype was picked up a small number of times. The chain is built from TRBV7-3 and TRBJ2-2; D call uncertain. V lost 2 bases and J lost 0, with 16 bases in between. There are 18 residues in the CDR3. Germline CDR1 is SGHTA and CDR2 is FQGTGA. In DNA, the CDR3 is TGTGCCAGCAGCTTACTATCCCCCCGGAGAGCGAACACCGGGGAGCTGTTTTTT. Protein sequence: CASSLLSPRRANTGELFF. Full variable domain (remainder filled in from reference TRBV7-3 and TRBJ2-2): GAGVSQTPSNKVTEKGKYVELRCDPISGHTALYWYRQSLGQGPEFLIYFQGTGAADDSGLPNDRFFAVRPEGSVSTLKIQRTERGDSAVYLCASSLLSPRRANTGELFFGEGSRLTVL.

This clonotype was found many times. J is TRBJ2-7 and V is TRBV7-2; 10 bases are shared with TRBD1. This CDR3 is built from 15 residues. V lost 1 base, J lost 4 bases, and 4 bases stayed unmatched. CDR1 and CDR2 from the germline V gene are SGHTA and FQGNSA. The CDR3 coding sequence is TGTGCCAGCAGCTTAGTCGCGGGACAGGGGTACGAGCAGTACTTC. It specifies CASSLVAGQGYEQYF. The full variable domain, in which reference TRBV7-2 and TRBJ2-7 provide the parts outside the CDR3, is GAGVSQSPSNKVTEKGKDVELRCDPISGHTALYWYRQSLGQGLEFLIYFQGNSAPDKSGLPSDRFSAERTGGSVSTLTIQRTQQEDSAVYLCASSLVAGQGYEQYFGPGTRLTVT.

This clonotype was counted at least ten times. The genes are TRBV27 and TRBJ1-2, with D tentatively TRBD1 (6 bases). Looked up from germline, CDR1 is MNHEY and CDR2 is SMNVEV (reference sequence). V was cut by 8 bases and J by 6 bases, with 19 bases left in between. This CDR3 has 14 residues. CDR3 DNA sequence: TGTGCCAGCCGGGGGGGGGCCTTTCTGCATGGCTACACCTTC. It codes for CASRGGAFLHGYTF.

The genes are TRBV29-1 and TRBJ2-7, with D perhaps matching TRBD2 (5 bases). The CDR3 is made up of 16 amino acids. Germline CDR1 SQVTM, CDR2 ANQGSEA. The ends were cut back, 4 bases at V and 3 bases at J, with 22 bases in the middle. The CDR3 DNA follows: TGCAGCGTTGCTCTCCTGGGGAATTCTGGACTCTACGAGCAGTACTTC. This sequence encodes CSVALLGNSGLYEQYF.

This clonotype appeared a few times. This chain connects TRBV7-2 to TRBJ2-2; 7 bases agree with TRBD2. Germline trimming cut 5 bases from V and 3 bases from J; bases unmatched to any gene: 24. Germline loops: CDR1 SGHTA, CDR2 FQGNSA. This CDR3 comprises 21 residues. CDR3 sequence (DNA): TGTGCCAGCAGCACCTACGGACTAGTTTATAACGTGATTATGGACACCGGGGAGCTGTTTTTT. This gives the protein CASSTYGLVYNVIMDTGELFF.

This clonotype was counted ten times or more. The chain employs TRBV4-3 and TRBJ2-7; 10 nucleotides align to TRBD1. The V and J ends lost 3 bases and 1 base, in that order; junction bases with no gene match: 3. The CDR3 spans 15 residues. In germline, CDR1 is LGHNA, CDR2 YSLEER. CDR3 bases: TGCGCCAGCAGCCAGGGACAGGGGAGTTCCTACGAGCAGTACTTC. Translated, it gives CASSQGQGSSYEQYF.

This clonotype was recorded at least ten times. The chain employs TRBV6-1 and TRBJ2-7; possibly TRBD1 for D (5 bases). Germline-derived CDR1 and CDR2 are MNHNS and SASEGT. The CDR3 covers 21 residues. Trimming took off 6 bases at V and 2 bases at J, with 35 bases between the two ends. The CDR3, as DNA: TGTGCCAGCAGCACTTTGGGGCCGGTTTGGCGCAGGGTATCGGTCACCTACGAGCAGTACTTC. Its translation is CASSTLGPVWRRVSVTYEQYF.